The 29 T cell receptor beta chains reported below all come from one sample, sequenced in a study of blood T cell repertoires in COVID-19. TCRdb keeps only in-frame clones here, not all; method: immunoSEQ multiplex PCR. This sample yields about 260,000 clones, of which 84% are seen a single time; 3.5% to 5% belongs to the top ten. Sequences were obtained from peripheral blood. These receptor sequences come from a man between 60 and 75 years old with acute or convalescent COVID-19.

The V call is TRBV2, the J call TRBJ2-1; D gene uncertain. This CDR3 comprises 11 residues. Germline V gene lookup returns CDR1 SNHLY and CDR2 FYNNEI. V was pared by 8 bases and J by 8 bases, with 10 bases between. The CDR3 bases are TGTGCCAGCCAGCGAGGTGATGAGCAGTTCTTC. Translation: CASQRGDEQFF.

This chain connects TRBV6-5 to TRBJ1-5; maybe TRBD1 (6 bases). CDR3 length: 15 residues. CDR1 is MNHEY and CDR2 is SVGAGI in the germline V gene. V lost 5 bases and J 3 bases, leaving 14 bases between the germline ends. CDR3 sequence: CASSNTGYYNQPQHF. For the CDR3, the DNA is TGTGCCAGCAGTAATACAGGGTATTACAATCAGCCCCAGCATTTT.

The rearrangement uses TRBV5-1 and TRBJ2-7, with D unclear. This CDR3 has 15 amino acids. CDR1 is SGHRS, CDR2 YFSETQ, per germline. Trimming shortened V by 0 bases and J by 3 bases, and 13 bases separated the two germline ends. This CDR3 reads CASSLGSAGSYEQYF. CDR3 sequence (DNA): TGCGCCAGCAGCTTGGGGTCGGCAGGAAGCTACGAGCAGTACTTC.

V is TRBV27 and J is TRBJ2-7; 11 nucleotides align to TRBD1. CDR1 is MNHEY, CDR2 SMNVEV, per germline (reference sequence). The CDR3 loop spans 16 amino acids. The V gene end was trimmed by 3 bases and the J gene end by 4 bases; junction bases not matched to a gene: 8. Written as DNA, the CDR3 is TGTGCCAGCAGTTTCGCCGGGACAGGGGGTTTATACGAGCAGTACTTC. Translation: CASSFAGTGGLYEQYF.

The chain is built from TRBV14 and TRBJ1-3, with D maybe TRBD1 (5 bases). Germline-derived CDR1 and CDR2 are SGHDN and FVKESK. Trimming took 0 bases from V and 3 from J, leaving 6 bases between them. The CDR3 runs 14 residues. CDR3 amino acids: CASSQDRVGNTIYF. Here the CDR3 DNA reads TGTGCCAGCAGCCAAGACAGGGTTGGAAACACCATATATTTT.

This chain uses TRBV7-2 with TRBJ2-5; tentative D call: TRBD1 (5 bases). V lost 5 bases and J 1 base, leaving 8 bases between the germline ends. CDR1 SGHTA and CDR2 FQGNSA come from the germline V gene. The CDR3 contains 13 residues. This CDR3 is CASSPRAQETQYF. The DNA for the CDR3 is TGTGCCAGCAGCCCCAGGGCCCAAGAGACCCAGTACTTC.

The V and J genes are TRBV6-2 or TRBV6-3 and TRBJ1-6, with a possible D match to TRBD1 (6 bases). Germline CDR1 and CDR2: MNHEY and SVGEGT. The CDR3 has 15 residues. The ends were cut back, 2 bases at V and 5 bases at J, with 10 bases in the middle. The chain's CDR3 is CASSYGGQNNSPLHF. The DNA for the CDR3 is TGTGCCAGCAGTTACGGGGGACAAAATAATTCACCCCTCCACTTT.

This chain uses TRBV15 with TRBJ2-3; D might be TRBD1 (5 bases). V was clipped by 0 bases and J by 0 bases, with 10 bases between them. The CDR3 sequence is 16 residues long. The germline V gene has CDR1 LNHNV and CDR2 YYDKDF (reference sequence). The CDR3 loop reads CATSRDPTASTDTQYF. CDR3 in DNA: TGTGCCACCAGCAGAGATCCGACAGCTAGCACAGATACGCAGTATTTT.

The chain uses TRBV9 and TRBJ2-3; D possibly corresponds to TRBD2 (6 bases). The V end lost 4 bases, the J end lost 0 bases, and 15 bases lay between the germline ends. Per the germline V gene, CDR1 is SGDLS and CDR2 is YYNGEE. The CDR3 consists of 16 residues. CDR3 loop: CASSLERVPSTDTQYF. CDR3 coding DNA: TGTGCCAGCAGCCTAGAGCGGGTTCCTAGCACAGATACGCAGTATTTT.

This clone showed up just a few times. The CDR3 reads CASSLGGGNMNTEAFF. Here the CDR3 DNA reads TGTGCCAGCAGCTTAGGAGGGGGAAACATGAACACTGAAGCTTTCTTT. This rearrangement joins TRBV7-2 to TRBJ1-1; perhaps TRBD1 as D (6 bases). This CDR3 region has 16 residues. V gave up 1 base and J gave up 0 bases, with 12 bases separating them. Per germline, CDR1 SGHTA and CDR2 FQGNSA. Drawing the rest from reference TRBV7-2 and TRBJ1-1, the complete variable domain is GAGVSQSPSNKVTEKGKDVELRCDPISGHTALYWYRQSLGQGLEFLIYFQGNSAPDKSGLPSDRFSAERTGGSVSTLTIQRTQQEDSAVYLCASSLGGGNMNTEAFFGQGTRLTVV.

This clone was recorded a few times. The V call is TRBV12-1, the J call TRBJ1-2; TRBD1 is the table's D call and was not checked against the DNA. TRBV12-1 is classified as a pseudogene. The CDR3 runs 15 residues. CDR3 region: CASSEADRTPYGYTF. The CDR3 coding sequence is TGTGCCAGCAGCGAGGCGGACAGAACTCCCTATGGCTACACCTTC.

This chain's CDR3 is CASSYERETQYF. DNA of the CDR3: TGTGCCAGCAGCTACGAGAGGGAGACCCAGTACTTC. The gene calls are TRBV3-1 (or the pseudogene TRBV3-2) and TRBJ2-5; D is uncertain. Per germline, CDR1 LGHDT and CDR2 YNNKEL (reference sequence). CDR3 size: 12 residues. Trimming left V 5 bases short and J 5 bases short, with 9 bases between.

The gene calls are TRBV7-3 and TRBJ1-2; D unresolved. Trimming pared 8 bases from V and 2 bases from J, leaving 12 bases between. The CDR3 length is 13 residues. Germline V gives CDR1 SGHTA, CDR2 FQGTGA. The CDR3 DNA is TGTGCCAGCGCACTTACGTCGAACTATGGCTACACCTTC. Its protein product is CASALTSNYGYTF.

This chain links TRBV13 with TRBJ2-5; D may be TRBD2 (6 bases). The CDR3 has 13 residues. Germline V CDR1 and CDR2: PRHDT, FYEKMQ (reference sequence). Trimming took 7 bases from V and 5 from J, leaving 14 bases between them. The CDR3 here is CASKEGRGETQYF. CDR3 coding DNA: TGTGCCAGCAAGGAGGGGCGAGGGGAGACCCAGTACTTC. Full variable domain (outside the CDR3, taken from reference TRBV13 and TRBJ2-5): AAGVIQSPRHLIKEKRETATLKCYPIPRHDTVYWYQQGPGQDPQFLISFYEKMQSDKGSIPDRFSAQQFSDYHSELNMSSLELGDSALYFCASKEGRGETQYFGPGTRLLVL.

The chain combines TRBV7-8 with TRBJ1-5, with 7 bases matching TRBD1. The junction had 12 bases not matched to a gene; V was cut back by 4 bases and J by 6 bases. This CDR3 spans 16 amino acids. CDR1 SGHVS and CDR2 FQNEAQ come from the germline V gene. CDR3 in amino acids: CASSSISRGAGQPQHF. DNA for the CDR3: TGTGCCAGCAGCTCTATTTCCAGGGGGGCAGGTCAGCCCCAGCATTTT.

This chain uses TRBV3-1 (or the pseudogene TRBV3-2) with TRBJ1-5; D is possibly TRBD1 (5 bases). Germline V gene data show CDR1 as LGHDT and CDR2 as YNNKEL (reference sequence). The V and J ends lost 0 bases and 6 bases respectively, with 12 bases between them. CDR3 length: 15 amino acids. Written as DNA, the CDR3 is TGTGCCAGCAGCCAAGATGCGCAGGGATTTCAGCCCCAGCATTTT. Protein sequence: CASSQDAQGFQPQHF.

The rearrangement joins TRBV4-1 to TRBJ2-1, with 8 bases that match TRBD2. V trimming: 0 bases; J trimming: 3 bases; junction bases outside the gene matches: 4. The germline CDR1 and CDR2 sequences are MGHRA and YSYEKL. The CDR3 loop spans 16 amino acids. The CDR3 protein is CASSQDPGGVYNEQFF. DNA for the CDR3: TGCGCCAGCAGCCAAGATCCCGGGGGGGTCTACAATGAGCAGTTCTTC.

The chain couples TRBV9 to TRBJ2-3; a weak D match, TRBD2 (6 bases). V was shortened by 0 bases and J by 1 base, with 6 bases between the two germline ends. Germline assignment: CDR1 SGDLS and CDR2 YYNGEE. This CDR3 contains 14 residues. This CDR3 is CASSVERGTDTQYF. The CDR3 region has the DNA TGTGCCAGCAGCGTAGAGCGGGGCACAGATACGCAGTATTTT. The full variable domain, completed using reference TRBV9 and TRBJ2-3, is DSGVTQTPKHLITATGQRVTLRCSPRSGDLSVYWYQQSLDQGLQFLIQYYNGEERAKGNILERFSAQQFPDLHSELNLSSLELGDSALYFCASSVERGTDTQYFGPGTRLTVL.

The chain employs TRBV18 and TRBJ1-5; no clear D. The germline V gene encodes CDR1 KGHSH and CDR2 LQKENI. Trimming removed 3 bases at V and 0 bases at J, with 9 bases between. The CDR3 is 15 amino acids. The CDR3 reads CASSPGTDSNQPQHF. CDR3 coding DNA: TGTGCCAGCTCACCCGGCACAGATAGCAATCAGCCCCAGCATTTT.

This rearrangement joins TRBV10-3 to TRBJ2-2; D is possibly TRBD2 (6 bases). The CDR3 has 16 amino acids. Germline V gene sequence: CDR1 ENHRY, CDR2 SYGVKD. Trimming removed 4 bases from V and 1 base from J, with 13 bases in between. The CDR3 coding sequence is TGTGCCATCAGTGTTGTGGCGGGATGGAACACCGGGGAGCTGTTTTTT. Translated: CAISVVAGWNTGELFF.

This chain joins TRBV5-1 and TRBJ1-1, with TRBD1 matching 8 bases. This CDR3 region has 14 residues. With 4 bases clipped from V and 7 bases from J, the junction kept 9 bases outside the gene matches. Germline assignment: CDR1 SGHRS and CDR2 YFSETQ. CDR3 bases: TGCGCCAGCAGCAGAGGTACCGGGACAGGTGAAGCTTTCTTT. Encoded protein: CASSRGTGTGEAFF.

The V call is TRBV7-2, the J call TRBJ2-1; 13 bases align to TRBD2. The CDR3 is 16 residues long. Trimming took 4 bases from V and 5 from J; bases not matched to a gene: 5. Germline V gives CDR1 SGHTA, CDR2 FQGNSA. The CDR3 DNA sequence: TGTGCCAGCAGCTCCCGGACTAGCGGGAGCCACAATGAGCAGTTCTTC. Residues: CASSSRTSGSHNEQFF.

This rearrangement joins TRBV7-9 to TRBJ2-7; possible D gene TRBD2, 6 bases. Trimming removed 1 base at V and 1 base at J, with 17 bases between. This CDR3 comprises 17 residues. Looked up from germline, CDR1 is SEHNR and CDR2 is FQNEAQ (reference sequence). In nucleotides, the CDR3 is TGTGCCAGCAGCTTAGTCGGCGGGGAAAGCGTGTCCTACGAGCAGTACTTC. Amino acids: CASSLVGGESVSYEQYF.

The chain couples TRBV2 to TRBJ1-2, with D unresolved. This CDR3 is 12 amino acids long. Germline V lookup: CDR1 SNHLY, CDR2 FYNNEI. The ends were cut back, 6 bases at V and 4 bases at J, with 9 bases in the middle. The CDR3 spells CASRRVSYGYTF. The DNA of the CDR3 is TGTGCCAGCAGAAGAGTCTCCTATGGCTACACCTTC.

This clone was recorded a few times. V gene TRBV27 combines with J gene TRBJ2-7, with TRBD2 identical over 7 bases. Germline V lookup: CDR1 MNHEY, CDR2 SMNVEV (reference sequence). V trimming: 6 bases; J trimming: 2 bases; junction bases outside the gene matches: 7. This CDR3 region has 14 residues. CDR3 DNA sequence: TGTGCCAGCAGCCCTCGGGACTATACCTACGAGCAGTACTTC. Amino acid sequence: CASSPRDYTYEQYF.

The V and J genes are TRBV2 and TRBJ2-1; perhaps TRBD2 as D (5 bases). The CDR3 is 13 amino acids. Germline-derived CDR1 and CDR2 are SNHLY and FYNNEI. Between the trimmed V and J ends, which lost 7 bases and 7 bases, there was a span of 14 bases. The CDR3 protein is CASTRTYTNEQFF. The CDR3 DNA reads TGTGCCAGCACGAGGACTTACACGAATGAGCAGTTCTTC. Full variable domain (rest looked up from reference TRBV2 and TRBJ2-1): EPEVTQTPSHQVTQMGQEVILRCVPISNHLYFYWYRQILGQKVEFLVSFYNNEISEKSEIFDDQFSVERPDGSNFTLKIRSTKLEDSAMYFCASTRTYTNEQFFGPGTRLTVL.

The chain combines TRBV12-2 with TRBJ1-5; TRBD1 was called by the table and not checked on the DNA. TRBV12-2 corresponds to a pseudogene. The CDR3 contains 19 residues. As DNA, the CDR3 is TGTGCAAGTCGCTGCCCCCCGGGGGACAGGGGGCGTGGGGATCAGCCCCAGCATTTT. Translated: CASRCPPGDRGRGDQPQHF.

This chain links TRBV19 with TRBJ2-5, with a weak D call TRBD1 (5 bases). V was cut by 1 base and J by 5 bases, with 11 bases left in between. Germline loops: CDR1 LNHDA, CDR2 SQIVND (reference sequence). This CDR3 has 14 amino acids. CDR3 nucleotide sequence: TGTGCCAGTAGTATAGTAGGGGCCCTGGAGACCCAGTACTTC. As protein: CASSIVGALETQYF.

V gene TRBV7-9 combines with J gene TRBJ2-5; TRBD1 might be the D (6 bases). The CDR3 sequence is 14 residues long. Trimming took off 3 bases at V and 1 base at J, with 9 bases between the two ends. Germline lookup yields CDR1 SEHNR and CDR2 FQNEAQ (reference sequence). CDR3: CASSFGQPQETQYF. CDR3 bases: TGTGCCAGCAGCTTCGGACAGCCCCAAGAGACCCAGTACTTC.